These T cell receptor beta chains were read from a single sample in a study of control samples from healthy donors and cancer patients. Method: immunoSEQ multiplex PCR; TCRdb's copy keeps in-frame clones and lacks some. The sample shows fewer than 200,000 clones, 85% to 95% of them seen only once. Sequencing was carried out using blood. These receptors originate from an older woman in good health. Each CDR3 is given with its conserved first and last residue. The order of the fields is clone size, J gene, D gene, V gene, CDR3 DNA, CDR3 protein. A D gene is named only where the DNA matches it firmly. Only part of the rows carry a size: once, few, many, or a class if the clone is expanded.

- | TRBJ1-1 | - | TRBV7-3 | TGTGCCAGCAGCTTTAGGCCAAACACTGAAGCTTTCTTT | CASSFRPNTEAFF
- | TRBJ1-4 | - | TRBV7-7 | TGTGCTAATCAAGGGGAAAAACTGTTTTTT | CANQGEKLFF
once | TRBJ1-6 | - | TRBV7-2 | TGTGCCAGCAGCTTAGCACCGGGGACGTCACCCCTCCACTTT | CASSLAPGTSPLHF
- | TRBJ2-2 | - | TRBV12-2 | TGTGCAAGTCGCTTAGTGGCCTTTCCGGGACGCCGGGAGGCTGGGGAGCTGTTTTTT | CASRLVAFPGRREAGELFF
- | TRBJ1-2 | - | TRBV19 | TGTGCCAGTACCCCAGGCTATGGCTACACCTTC | CASTPGYGYTF
- | TRBJ1-4 | TRBD1 | TRBV27 | TGTGCCAGCAGTTTAGGTGGCCCACCCGGGACAGGAGTATTCGCAACTAATGAAAAACTGTTTTTT | CASSLGGPPGTGVFATNEKLFF
- | TRBJ1-2 | - | TRBV4-3 | TGCGCCAGCAGCCAACCTCCTAACTATGGCTACACCTTC | CASSQPPNYGYTF
- | TRBJ1-1 | - | TRBV5-4 | TGTGCCAGCACCTTACAGGGAAACACTGAAGCTTTCTTT | CASTLQGNTEAFF
- | TRBJ1-2 | TRBD1 | TRBV27 | TGTGCCAGCAGTTCACCGGGACAGGGATTGAACTATGGCTACACCTTC | CASSSPGQGLNYGYTF
- | TRBJ1-3 | - | TRBV10-3 | TGTGCCATCATAGAAGGCTCTGGAAACACCATATATTTT | CAIIEGSGNTIYF